These 3 T cell receptor beta chains were sequenced from one sample in a study of CD4 T cell repertoires in COVID-19. The assay was immunoSEQ multiplex PCR, and TCRdb's table has in-frame clones only and misses some. Altogether about 22,000 clones are present, around 87% being singletons, with the ten largest covering roughly 0.58%. These memory T cells were uncultured and sequenced directly after ex vivo isolation. Source: central memory CD4+ T cells from blood, taken before the COVID-19 pandemic. These TCRs come from a human donor who had COVID-19.

This sequence joins TRBV18 and TRBJ2-1; 7 nucleotides line up with TRBD2. The CDR3 totals 15 residues. Per germline, CDR1 KGHSH and CDR2 LQKENI. Unmatched junction bases numbered 9, after V lost 3 bases and J lost 7 bases. The CDR3 DNA follows: TGTGCCAGCTCACCGCGGGAGACGCTTAGGAATGAGCAGTTCTTC. Its protein product is CASSPRETLRNEQFF.

V gene TRBV10-2 combines with J gene TRBJ2-5, with 9 bases that match TRBD1. CDR1 is WSHSY and CDR2 is SAAADI in the germline V gene. The CDR3 runs to 15 residues. Trimming at V came to 3 bases and at J to 2 bases, leaving 4 bases not matched to a gene. The CDR3 loop is CASSDGQGPQETQYF. DNA of the CDR3: TGCGCCAGCAGTGACGGACAGGGGCCACAAGAGACCCAGTACTTC.

The chain uses TRBV10-2 and TRBJ2-1; 9 nucleotides agree with TRBD2. With V trimmed by 8 bases and J by 10 bases, 15 bases remained unmatched. This CDR3 has 15 amino acids. CDR1 and CDR2 from the germline V gene are WSHSY and SAAADI. CDR3 sequence (DNA): TGCGCCAGCCTCCCCATGGGCGGGGGGGCGGTAGAGCAGTTCTTC. Translating gives CASLPMGGGAVEQFF.